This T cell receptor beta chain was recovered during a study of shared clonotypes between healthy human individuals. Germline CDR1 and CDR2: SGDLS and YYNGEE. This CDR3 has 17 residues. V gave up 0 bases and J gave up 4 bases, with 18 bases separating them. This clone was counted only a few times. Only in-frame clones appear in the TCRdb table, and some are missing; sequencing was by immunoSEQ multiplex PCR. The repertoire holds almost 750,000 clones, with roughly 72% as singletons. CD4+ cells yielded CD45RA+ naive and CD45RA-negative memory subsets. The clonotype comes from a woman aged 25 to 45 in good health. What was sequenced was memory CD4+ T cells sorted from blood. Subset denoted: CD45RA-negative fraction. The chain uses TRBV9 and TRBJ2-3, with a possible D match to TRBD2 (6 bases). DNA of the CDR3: TGTGCCAGCAGCGTAGTCTCGGACTCCTGGGAGGCAGATACGCAGTATTTT. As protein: CASSVVSDSWEADTQYF.